This TCR beta chain was obtained from a study of T cell repertoires in cytomegalovirus infection. As for the study in general: Indicated by public TCR beta signatures were CMV infection and matching HLA type. Points from the study as a whole: The response measured ex vivo was dominated by TCR beta clonotypes (HLA-C-restricted and CMV-specific). Carriers of CMV and the relevant HLA type were discriminated by public TCR beta frequency.

The CDR3 covers 14 residues. The V and J ends lost 6 bases and 0 bases respectively, with 11 bases between them. Germline lookup yields CDR1 DFQATT and CDR2 SNEGSKA (reference sequence). TCRdb re-analysed the reads in MiXCR, keeping a single row per CDR3 protein. The data show just over 300,000 distinct CDR3 sequences, 15% to 20% seen once. Worth noting for this clonotype: Its antigen remains unidentified.

The specimen was PBMCs. This TCR was sampled from a human donor in good health (CMV status not recorded). Some clones in this sample may be carry-over from other donors' samples. The chain joins TRBV20-1 to TRBJ1-4, with unresolved D. CDR3 bases: TGCAGTGCCCCAACTGCTACAACTAATGAAAAACTGTTTTTT. Translation: CSAPTATTNEKLFF.